These T cell receptor beta chains were read from a single sample in a study of cytomegalovirus exposure and HLA in healthy donors. Assay used: immunoSEQ multiplex PCR; TCRdb lists only in-frame clones, some missing. This repertoire shows about 130,000 clones, just under 80% found once; its top ten account for about 4.5%. The specimen was PBMCs. The receptors originated from a man aged 25 to 40 in good health. Both conserved end residues are part of each CDR3. The D gene is left open where the match is weak. Clone size is not always given. Where it is, it says once, few, many or a class for expanded clones.

>few|TRBD2|TRBJ2-5|TRBV5-1
TGCGCCAGCAGCTTGGAGGGACTAGCGGGAGGGCCTAAAGGAGAGACCCAGTACTTC
CASSLEGLAGGPKGETQYF
>-|TRBD1|TRBJ1-2|TRBV5-1
TGCGCCAGCACCTCAAGTATCGGACAGGTTCAAGGCTACACCTTC
CASTSSIGQVQGYTF
>-|TRBD2|TRBJ2-6|TRBV4-3
TGCGCCAGCAGCCAAGGGACTAGGGGTCCCTCTGGGGCCAACGTCCTGACTTTC
CASSQGTRGPSGANVLTF
>once|-|TRBJ1-2|TRBV27
TGTGCCAGCAGTTTCGGCAGGGGATTTTTCTATGGCTACACCTTC
CASSFGRGFFYGYTF
>-|-|TRBJ2-3|TRBV15
TGTGCCACCAGCAGGGACGGGAGTGAGACAGATACGCAGTATTTT
CATSRDGSETDTQYF
>few|TRBD2|TRBJ2-2|TRBV4-2
TGTGCCAGCAGTAGGTCGGCGGGAGAAGCCTCCGGGGAGCTGTTTTTT
CASSRSAGEASGELFF
>-|TRBD1|TRBJ2-5|TRBV7-6
TGTGCCAGCAGCCGGGGGCCCGGGACAGGGGAGACCCAGTACTTC
CASSRGPGTGETQYF
>-|TRBD1|TRBJ2-3|TRBV10-3
TGTGCCATCAGTGAGTCTGGGACAGCAGATACGCAGTATTTT
CAISESGTADTQYF
>-|-|TRBJ2-4|TRBV28
TGTGCCAGCAGTAGGGAGGTGAACATTCAGTACTTC
CASSREVNIQYF
>once|-|TRBJ1-3|TRBV18
TGTGCCAGCTCACCCCTTAGAGCGGGGGGCGGAAACACCATATATTTT
CASSPLRAGGGNTIYF
>-|TRBD1|TRBJ2-1|TRBV2
TGTGCCAGCAGTGTAAGGGACAGTGTTACCAATGAGCAGTTCTTC
CASSVRDSVTNEQFF
>-|TRBD2|TRBJ2-3|TRBV4-1
TGCGCCAGCAGCCAAGTCGGGACTAGCTCAGATACGCAGTATTTT
CASSQVGTSSDTQYF
>-|-|TRBJ1-1|TRBV7-9
TGTGCCAGCAGCGTTGCGGAGATCAGCTTTGAAGCTTTCTTT
CASSVAEISFEAFF
>-|TRBD1|TRBJ2-2|TRBV7-6
TGTGCCAGCAGTTTCCGACAGGGCCTTAACACCGGGGAGCTGTTTTTT
CASSFRQGLNTGELFF
>once|-|TRBJ2-3|TRBV30
TGTGCCTGGAGCACAGGTTTGGATACGCAGTATTTT
CAWSTGLDTQYF
>-|TRBD1|TRBJ1-2|TRBV19
TGTGCCAGTAGGGGGCCGACCGACAGGGGCTATGGCTACACCTTC
CASRGPTDRGYGYTF
>once|TRBD2|TRBJ2-3|TRBV12-5
TGTGCTAGTGGTTTGGTGATCGGGAGGGGGACGGGGACGCAGTATTTT
CASGLVIGRGTGTQYF
>-|TRBD2|TRBJ2-1|TRBV2
TGTGCCAGCAGTGAAAGGCCTAGCGGGAGTGGTGATGAGCAGTTCTTC
CASSERPSGSGDEQFF
>-|-|TRBJ2-7|TRBV27
TGTGCCAGCAGTTTCCTAGGTTCCTACGAGCAGTACTTC
CASSFLGSYEQYF
>-|-|TRBJ2-3|TRBV9
TGTGCCAGCAGCCCACGGGACTTCAGCACAGATACGCAGTATTTT
CASSPRDFSTDTQYF
>few|-|TRBJ1-3|TRBV6-5
TGTGCCAGCAGTGAAGCAGAGGTCAACACCATATATTTT
CASSEAEVNTIYF
>once|TRBD2|TRBJ2-1|TRBV7-9
TGTGCCAGCAGCCCATTCGCGGCTAGCGGTAATGAGCAGTTCTTC
CASSPFAASGNEQFF
>-|TRBD2|TRBJ2-4|TRBV15
TGTGCCACCAGCGCGAGCGGGAGTGGGGGAAACATTCAGTACTTC
CATSASGSGGNIQYF
>few|-|TRBJ1-2|TRBV18
TGTGCCAGCTCGGTTGACAGGCAGTCCTCCTATGGCTACACCTTC
CASSVDRQSSYGYTF
>-|TRBD2|TRBJ2-3|TRBV7-9
TGTTCCAGCAGCTTAAACGGGAGGGCCTCAGATACGCAGTATTTT
CSSSLNGRASDTQYF
>-|TRBD1|TRBJ1-5|TRBV27
TGTGCCAGCAGTAACGGACAGGGCAGCAATCAGCCCCAGCATTTT
CASSNGQGSNQPQHF
>-|-|TRBJ2-7|TRBV6-5
TGTGCCAGCAGAGCCGACTACGCCTACGAGCAGTACTTC
CASRADYAYEQYF
>-|-|TRBJ1-3|TRBV25-1
TGTGCCAGCAGTGAGGGGCAGGGCTCTGGAAACACCATATATTTT
CASSEGQGSGNTIYF
>-|-|TRBJ1-1|TRBV28
TGTGCCAGCAGAGTCCAGGGTAGGGACACTGAAGCTTTCTTT
CASRVQGRDTEAFF
>-|-|TRBJ2-3|TRBV4-1
TGCGCCAGCAGCCAAGGGGCTAGCCGAGATACGCAGTATTTT
CASSQGASRDTQYF
>once|TRBD2|TRBJ2-7|TRBV25-1
TGTGCCAGCAGTGAAGGATGGCGGGAGATCTTC
CASSEGWREIF
>once|-|TRBJ1-2|TRBV9
TGTGCCAGCAGCGTAGGCGGGGGGAACTATGGCTACACCTTC
CASSVGGGNYGYTF
>-|TRBD2|TRBJ2-3|TRBV7-9
TGTTCCAGCAGCTCAACGACTAGCGGGAGGGCCCGCACAGATACGCAGTATTTT
CSSSSTTSGRARTDTQYF
>-|TRBD1|TRBJ2-7|TRBV5-1
TGCGCCAGCAGCACAACCTGGGACAGGGTAAGCGACGAGCAGTACTTC
CASSTTWDRVSDEQYF
>few|-|TRBJ2-3|TRBV28
TGTGCCAGCAGTTTACCTGGACTGAGCACAGATACGCAGTATTTT
CASSLPGLSTDTQYF
>few|TRBD1|TRBJ1-4|TRBV7-9
TGTGCCAGCAGCAAACAAGGACAGGGTCGGGAAAAACTGTTTTTT
CASSKQGQGREKLFF
>-|-|TRBJ2-7|TRBV9
TGTGCCGGCAGCGGGGGGGGACAGGGTATCTCCGAGCAGTACTTC
CAGSGGGQGISEQYF
>few|-|TRBJ2-7|TRBV7-8
TGTGCCAGCAGTTTATTCGAGAGTCTCTCCTACGAGCAGTACTTC
CASSLFESLSYEQYF
>-|-|TRBJ2-5|TRBV18
TGTGCCAGCTCACCACCAGCCCACGGCGGGAAAGAGACCCAGTACTTC
CASSPPAHGGKETQYF
>-|TRBD2|TRBJ2-1|TRBV29-1
TGCAGCGCCTCTGGGGGAGGGAATGAGCAGTTCTTC
CSASGGGNEQFF
>-|TRBD1|TRBJ2-7|TRBV18
TGTGCCAGCTCACCACCGGGACAGGGCCGTGACGAGCAGTACTTC
CASSPPGQGRDEQYF
>-|-|TRBJ2-1|TRBV5-1
TGCGCCAGCAGCCTCAGCTACAATGAGCAGTTCTTC
CASSLSYNEQFF
>-|-|TRBJ1-1|TRBV11-2
TGTGCCAGTTCCCAAAACACTGAAGCTTTCTTT
CASSQNTEAFF
>-|-|TRBJ1-4|TRBV7-2
TGTGCCAGCAGCTGGGCCGCGGAAAAACTGTTTTTT
CASSWAAEKLFF
>-|TRBD1|TRBJ2-7|TRBV6-1
TGTGCCAGCACCTGGACAGGGGGGTACGAGCAGTACTTC
CASTWTGGYEQYF
>-|TRBD1|TRBJ1-1|TRBV28
TGTGCCAGCCTTCCCCTGGCAGGGGGTGCTTTCTTT
CASLPLAGGAFF
>-|TRBD1|TRBJ2-4|TRBV13
TGTGCCAGCAGCCCCGACAGGGCAAGGAAAAACATTCAGTACTTC
CASSPDRARKNIQYF
>-|-|TRBJ1-2|TRBV7-9
TGTTCCAGCAGCCCCCTTTCTCAGTCCTATGGCTACACCTTC
CSSSPLSQSYGYTF
>-|TRBD1|TRBJ2-5|TRBV5-5
TGTGCCAGCAGGTCCTACGGGACAGTACAAGAGACCCAGTACTTC
CASRSYGTVQETQYF
>-|-|TRBJ2-3|TRBV9
TGTGCCAGCAGCCCCCAGCTCTCGGTTCGGGCGCAGTATTTT
CASSPQLSVRAQYF
>-|-|TRBJ1-4|TRBV7-2
TGTGCCAGCAGACAAGGGGCAACTAATGAAAAACTGTTTTTT
CASRQGATNEKLFF
>-|-|TRBJ2-7|TRBV6-5
TGTGCCAGCAGTTACCAGAGCGCTGGGACTTACGAGCAGTACTTC
CASSYQSAGTYEQYF
>-|-|TRBJ1-1|TRBV19
TGTGCCAGTAGTACCTTCACTGAAGCTTTCTTT
CASSTFTEAFF
>-|TRBD2|TRBJ2-3|TRBV13
TGTGCCAGCAGCTTAGGTAGCGGGATTAGCACAGATACGCAGTATTTT
CASSLGSGISTDTQYF
>-|TRBD2|TRBJ2-3|TRBV11-2
TGTGCCAGCAGCAAGCGTACCGGGACTAGCGGAAAAAGCACAGATACGCAGTATTTT
CASSKRTGTSGKSTDTQYF
>once|TRBD1|TRBJ2-7|TRBV7-2
TGTGCCAGCAGCCCCTTCCCAGGGGGCTACGAGCAGTACTTC
CASSPFPGGYEQYF
>few|TRBD2|TRBJ2-1|TRBV5-1
TGCGCCAGCAGTATATTGGGACTAGCGTCCTACAATGAGCAGTTCTTC
CASSILGLASYNEQFF
>-|TRBD2|TRBJ2-7|TRBV7-2
TGTGCCAGCAGCGGCGGACTAGCGGGAGGAGCTGACGAGCAGTACTTC
CASSGGLAGGADEQYF
>-|TRBD1|TRBJ1-2|TRBV7-2
TGTGCCAGCAGCCCCGACAGGGGGAACTATGGCTACACCTTC
CASSPDRGNYGYTF
>-|TRBD1|TRBJ1-2|TRBV7-2
TGTGCCAGCAGCTTAGCGAGGGGGCAGAGTGGCTACACCTTC
CASSLARGQSGYTF